This T cell receptor beta chain was observed in a study of blood T cell repertoires in COVID-19. Study information: Samples representing acute and convalescent COVID-19 were sourced from the United States, Italy and Spain. PBMCs, B-cell-depleted T cells, or T cells provided the cDNA or gDNA that made up the material.

The participants were between about 18 and 100 years old and came from about two dozen US areas. Assignments of participants to cohorts depended upon their own reported clinical history. The data were produced by immunoSEQ multiplex PCR, yet TCRdb's version contains in-frame clones alone and is incomplete. The data contain 150,000 to 200,000 clones, approximately 88% of them singletons. The receptor's source is a woman between 45 and 60 years old who had recovered from COVID-19. Sequencing input: PBMCs or T cells enriched from blood (not recorded which).

The CDR3 DNA is TGTGCCAGCAGCCCTCGGGCTAGCGCCGGCCCCTACAATGAGCAGTTCTTC. It translates to CASSPRASAGPYNEQFF. The V gene is TRBV7-2, the J gene TRBJ2-1, with TRBD2 as a possible D gene (6 bases). The CDR3 is 17 residues long. V was cut by 5 bases and J by 2 bases, with 19 bases left in between. From germline, CDR1 is SGHTA and CDR2 FQGNSA.